These 29 T cell receptor beta chains were sequenced from one sample in a study of beta chain features in type 1 diabetes. Sequenced material consisted of expressed TCRB transcripts (all of the isolated RNA was reverse transcribed). The table came from immunoSEQ multiplex PCR; TCRdb's copy has only in-frame clones and leaves some out. The sample holds 350,000 to 450,000 clones, around 16% seen once. The sample taken for sequencing was naive CD4+ T cells from blood. The receptors come from a woman between 18 and 29 years old in good health.

This clone was found a few times. The chain combines TRBV7-9 with TRBJ2-3; 8 nucleotides align to TRBD2. V lost 4 bases and J lost 4; bases outside the gene matches: 10. Germline CDR1 is SEHNR and CDR2 is FQNEAQ (reference sequence). The CDR3 covers 16 residues. This CDR3 reads CASSSGSGGAPDTQYF. The CDR3 DNA is TGTGCCAGCAGCTCGGGATCCGGGGGGGCCCCAGATACGCAGTATTTT.

The chain carries TRBV30 and TRBJ2-7, with 11 nucleotides matching TRBD2. The junction had 5 bases not matched to a gene; V was cut back by 4 bases and J by 3 bases. This CDR3 has 14 residues. CDR1 GTSNPN and CDR2 SVGIG come from the germline V gene (reference sequence). The CDR3 nucleotides are TGTGCCTGGACTAGCGGGAGGACCCACTACGAGCAGTACTTC. Protein: CAWTSGRTHYEQYF.

There are a few counts of this clone. The chain combines TRBV28 with TRBJ1-1; a weak D match, TRBD1 (6 bases). Trimming removed 6 bases from V and 2 bases from J, with 10 bases in between. Germline lookup yields CDR1 MDHEN and CDR2 SYDVKM. The CDR3 contains 13 residues. The CDR3 nucleotides read TGTGCCAGCAGGCTACAGGGTAACACTGAAGCTTTCTTT. Its translation is CASRLQGNTEAFF. The whole variable domain, remainder taken from reference TRBV28 and TRBJ1-1, is DVKVTQSSRYLVKRTGEKVFLECVQDMDHENMFWYRQDPGLGLRLIYFSYDVKMKEKGDIPEGYSVSREKKERFSLILESASTNQTSMYLCASRLQGNTEAFFGQGTRLTVV.

The chain joins TRBV28 to TRBJ2-3, with TRBD1 matching over 8 bases. In germline, CDR1 is MDHEN, CDR2 SYDVKM. The CDR3 is 15 amino acids. The V gene end was trimmed by 5 bases and the J gene end by 9 bases; junction bases not matched to a gene: 13. In DNA, the CDR3 is TGTGCCAGCAGTCCCCCGGACAGGGATTCCCGGACGCAGTATTTT. Encoded protein: CASSPPDRDSRTQYF.

In this sample, this clone turned up a few times. The V and J genes are TRBV14 and TRBJ2-7, with no clear D. The CDR3 spans 13 residues. The V gene's germline CDR1 is SGHDN and CDR2 FVKESK. V was trimmed by 3 bases and J by 3 bases, leaving 9 bases between them. Here the CDR3 DNA reads TGTGCCAGCAGCCATCGGGTTATCTACGAGCAGTACTTC. Protein: CASSHRVIYEQYF.

A few counts support this clone. The rearrangement links TRBV20-1 to TRBJ2-1; 8 positions agree with TRBD2. CDR1 and CDR2 (germline): DFQATT, SNEGSKA (reference sequence). The CDR3 extends over 11 amino acids. Here the CDR3 reads CAGRGRYEQFF. CDR3 bases: TGCGCCGGGAGGGGCAGATATGAGCAGTTCTTC.

The CDR3 region is CASTKTATDTQYF. The CDR3 bases are TGTGCCAGCACTAAGACAGCCACAGATACGCAGTATTTT. The chain recombines TRBV6-1 with TRBJ2-3; D perhaps matches TRBD1 (5 bases). The CDR3 loop spans 13 amino acids. Per germline, CDR1 MNHNS and CDR2 SASEGT. Trimming took 7 bases from V and 2 from J, leaving 10 bases between them.

The rearrangement links TRBV28 to TRBJ2-7; 11 bases match TRBD1. Germline CDR1 and CDR2: MDHEN and SYDVKM. The CDR3 runs 14 residues. Germline trimming cut 6 bases from V and 3 bases from J; bases unmatched to any gene: 4. The CDR3 DNA reads as TGTGCCAGCAGGTCCGGGACAGGGGGCTACGAGCAGTACTTC. As protein: CASRSGTGGYEQYF. Full variable domain (missing parts from reference TRBV28 and TRBJ2-7): DVKVTQSSRYLVKRTGEKVFLECVQDMDHENMFWYRQDPGLGLRLIYFSYDVKMKEKGDIPEGYSVSREKKERFSLILESASTNQTSMYLCASRSGTGGYEQYFGPGTRLTVT.

This clone was seen more than once but under ten times. V and J are TRBV30 and TRBJ2-1; possibly TRBD1 for D (6 bases). The CDR3 loop spans 16 amino acids. In germline, CDR1 is GTSNPN, CDR2 SVGIG (reference sequence). V lost 0 bases to trimming and J lost 5 bases, with 17 bases between them. The chain's CDR3 is CAWSVHRVGPNNEQFF. DNA of the CDR3: TGTGCCTGGAGTGTACACAGGGTGGGGCCGAACAATGAGCAGTTCTTC.

The V gene is TRBV15, the J gene TRBJ2-7; 8 nucleotides line up with TRBD1. V shed 4 bases, J shed 6 bases, and the junction held 8 bases outside the gene matches. Germline V gives CDR1 LNHNV, CDR2 YYDKDF (reference sequence). The CDR3 spans 14 residues. The chain's CDR3 is CATSIRTGMSEQYF. CDR3 bases: TGTGCCACCAGCATCAGGACAGGGATGAGCGAGCAGTACTTC.

The chain carries TRBV19 and TRBJ2-5; possible D gene TRBD2, 5 bases. In germline, CDR1 is LNHDA, CDR2 SQIVND (reference sequence). The CDR3 is 12 amino acids. Trimming cost V 6 bases and J 3 bases, with 8 bases left between them. CDR3 coding DNA: TGTGCCAGTAGCCCGAGGGAAGAGACCCAGTACTTC. Translating it yields CASSPREETQYF. The whole variable domain, filled in from reference TRBV19 and TRBJ2-5, reads DGGITQSPKYLFRKEGQNVTLSCEQNLNHDAMYWYRQDPGQGLRLIYYSQIVNDFQKGDIAEGYSVSREKKESFPLTVTSAQKNPTAFYLCASSPREETQYFGPGTRLLVL.

This clone was recorded a few times. The chain has TRBV14 and TRBJ2-1, with 7 bases fitting TRBD2. This CDR3 region has 16 residues. The V and J ends lost 4 bases and 4 bases, in that order; junction bases with no gene match: 10. The germline CDR1 and CDR2 sequences are SGHDN and FVKESK. The CDR3 protein is CASSRTARDYYNEQFF. CDR3 DNA sequence: TGTGCCAGCAGCCGGACTGCCCGGGACTATTACAATGAGCAGTTCTTC. The full variable domain, completed using reference TRBV14 and TRBJ2-1, is EAGVTQFPSHSVIEKGQTVTLRCDPISGHDNLYWYRRVMGKEIKFLLHFVKESKQDESGMPNNRFLAERTGGTYSTLKVQPAELEDSGVYFCASSRTARDYYNEQFFGPGTRLTVL.

This clone has more than one count but fewer than ten. Other DNA sequences from this sample encode an identical CDR3 as well. V is TRBV30 and J is TRBJ2-5; TRBD2 agrees at 11 bases. V was clipped by 1 base and J by 4 bases; unmatched bases: 2. The germline V gene has CDR1 GTSNPN and CDR2 SVGIG (reference sequence). The CDR3 has 14 amino acids. The CDR3 bases are TGTGCCTGGAGTGGGCTAGCGGGAGGAGAGACCCAGTACTTC. Residues: CAWSGLAGGETQYF.

The V gene is TRBV9, the J gene TRBJ2-5, with TRBD2 identical over 9 bases. CDR1 and CDR2 from the germline V gene are SGDLS and YYNGEE. With 6 bases clipped from V and 2 bases from J, the junction kept 11 bases outside the gene matches. This CDR3 has 16 amino acids. The CDR3, as DNA: TGTGCCAGCACTCCGGGTAGCGGGAGTAGGCAAGAGACCCAGTACTTC. Translating gives CASTPGSGSRQETQYF.

This clone was found a few times. CDR3 sequence: CASSLDGAGANVLTF. Here the CDR3 DNA reads TGTGCCAGCAGCTTAGATGGAGCTGGGGCCAACGTCCTGACTTTC. This chain joins TRBV7-8 and TRBJ2-6; D is unresolved. Germline assignment: CDR1 SGHVS and CDR2 FQNEAQ. This CDR3 region has 15 residues. V lost 1 base and J lost 2, with 6 bases in between.

The chain couples TRBV28 to TRBJ2-5; 7 bases are a match to TRBD1. Germline V lookup: CDR1 MDHEN, CDR2 SYDVKM. The V segment lost 4 bases and the J segment 1 base; nucleotides outside the gene matches: 3. This CDR3 spans 14 amino acids. The CDR3 region is CASSSPGGQETQYF. The CDR3 DNA sequence: TGTGCCAGCAGTTCCCCAGGGGGCCAAGAGACCCAGTACTTC.

This clone was found a few times. This sequence joins TRBV19 and TRBJ1-5, with a possible D match to TRBD1 (6 bases). From germline, CDR1 is LNHDA and CDR2 SQIVND (reference sequence). This CDR3 is built from 14 residues. V was pared by 6 bases and J by 3 bases, with 12 bases between. CDR3 region: CASSGGQINQPQHF. CDR3 sequence (DNA): TGTGCCAGTAGCGGCGGACAGATCAATCAGCCCCAGCATTTT.

This clone was counted a few times. The V and J genes are TRBV15 and TRBJ1-2; maybe TRBD1 (6 bases). With 3 bases removed from V and 1 base from J, the gap between germline ends came to 15 bases. Germline V gene lookup returns CDR1 LNHNV and CDR2 YYDKDF (reference sequence). The CDR3 extends over 16 amino acids. Here the CDR3 DNA reads TGTGCCACCAGCAGTCCTATCGGACAGATTAACTATGGCTACACCTTC. Translating it yields CATSSPIGQINYGYTF. Variable domain in full (rest from reference TRBV15 and TRBJ1-2): DAMVIQNPRYQVTQFGKPVTLSCSQTLNHNVMYWYQQKSSQAPKLLFHYYDKDFNNEADTPDNFQSRRPNTSFCFLDIRSPGLGDTAMYLCATSSPIGQINYGYTFGSGTRLTVV.

This clone turned up a few times. The gene calls are TRBV15 and TRBJ2-7; D is unresolved. Between the trimmed V and J ends, which lost 9 bases and 2 bases, there was a span of 17 bases. The CDR3 sequence is 14 residues long. CDR1 is LNHNV, CDR2 YYDKDF, per germline (reference sequence). The CDR3: CATPKSSSPYEQYF. CDR3 in DNA: TGTGCCACGCCCAAGAGTTCTTCCCCCTACGAGCAGTACTTC.

This sequence joins TRBV30 and TRBJ2-1; 11 nucleotides match TRBD1. The V segment lost 8 bases and the J segment 6 bases; nucleotides outside the gene matches: 3. CDR1 is GTSNPN and CDR2 is SVGIG in the germline V gene (reference sequence). This CDR3 region has 12 residues. CDR3 sequence: CAGGTGGNEQFF. CDR3 DNA: TGTGCCGGGGGGACAGGGGGCAATGAGCAGTTCTTC.

The chain recombines TRBV15 with TRBJ1-1, with D perhaps TRBD1 (6 bases). Germline V gives CDR1 LNHNV, CDR2 YYDKDF (reference sequence). Trimming removed 0 bases at V and 7 bases at J, with 12 bases between. CDR3 length: 14 residues. The CDR3 protein is CATSRDLSQGEAFF. The DNA for the CDR3 is TGTGCCACCAGCAGAGATTTGTCACAGGGTGAAGCTTTCTTT.

The sample holds a few counts of this clone. This chain links TRBV6-1 with TRBJ2-1; D gene unclear. The CDR3 length is 14 residues. V dropped 4 bases and J dropped 8 bases, with 15 bases sitting between them. CDR1 is MNHNS and CDR2 is SASEGT in the germline V gene. Written as DNA, the CDR3 is TGTGCCAGCAGTGGAATATTTTTGAGTCATGAGCAGTTCTTC. It specifies CASSGIFLSHEQFF.

The chain has TRBV7-8 and TRBJ2-1, with D unresolved. The CDR3 has 14 residues. Deletions cut 7 bases from V and 5 bases from J, with 15 bases between. Germline CDR1 reads SGHVS; CDR2 reads FQNEAQ. CDR3 region: CASKKTRQNNEQFF. In DNA, the CDR3 is TGTGCCAGCAAAAAGACCAGGCAGAACAATGAGCAGTTCTTC.

This clone showed up just a few times. The genes are TRBV2 and TRBJ2-2; 9 bases map to TRBD2. Looked up from germline, CDR1 is SNHLY and CDR2 is FYNNEI. The CDR3 is made up of 13 amino acids. Unmatched junction bases numbered 3, after V lost 7 bases and J lost 6 bases. The CDR3 DNA sequence: TGTGCCAGCACAGGCGGGAGGGCCGGGGAGCTGTTTTTT. It codes for CASTGGRAGELFF.

This rearrangement joins TRBV18 to TRBJ2-1, with unresolved D. The V gene lost 4 bases and the J gene lost 3 bases, with 10 bases spanning the gap. Germline V gene lookup returns CDR1 KGHSH and CDR2 LQKENI. CDR3 length equals 14 residues. The CDR3 DNA reads as TGTGCCAGCTCACGGGCAGGATTCTACAATGAGCAGTTCTTC. As protein: CASSRAGFYNEQFF.

This clone has just a few counts. The rearrangement joins TRBV29-1 to TRBJ2-1; TRBD2 matches 11 bases. Per the germline V gene, CDR1 is SQVTM and CDR2 is ANQGSEA. Germline trimming cut 7 bases from V and 10 bases from J; bases unmatched to any gene: 9. The CDR3 covers 13 residues. CDR3 DNA sequence: TGCAGCGCGGCGACTAGCGGGGATGGCGAGCAGTTCTTC. Encoded protein: CSAATSGDGEQFF.

The chain combines TRBV30 with TRBJ2-7; 11 bases agree with TRBD1. Per the germline V gene, CDR1 is GTSNPN and CDR2 is SVGIG (reference sequence). CDR3 length equals 15 residues. With V trimmed by 2 bases and J by 3 bases, 6 bases remained unmatched. The CDR3 protein is CAWSHAGTGGYEQYF. CDR3 DNA: TGTGCCTGGAGTCACGCCGGGACAGGGGGCTACGAGCAGTACTTC.

The chain carries TRBV29-1 and TRBJ2-5; 8 bases are a match to TRBD2. Germline values: CDR1 SQVTM, CDR2 ANQGSEA. This CDR3 contains 13 residues. V shed 7 bases and J 11 bases; nucleotides not matched to a gene: 15. CDR3 nucleotides: TGCAGCGCGCACGATGGGACTAGGGGAGAGCAGTACTTC. It translates to CSAHDGTRGEQYF. Full variable domain (rest looked up from reference TRBV29-1 and TRBJ2-5): SAVISQKPSRDICQRGTSLTIQCQVDSQVTMMFWYRQQPGQSLTLIATANQGSEATYESGFVIDKFPISRPNLTFSTLTVSNMSPEDSSIYLCSAHDGTRGEQYFGPGTRLLVL.

The rearrangement joins TRBV11-2 to TRBJ2-1, with 8 bases that match TRBD2. CDR1 and CDR2 from the germline V gene are SGHAT and FQNNGV. V gave up 2 bases and J gave up 6 bases; unmatched junction bases: 9. The CDR3 is 16 residues long. The DNA for the CDR3 is TGTGCCAGCAGCTTAACGGCCAGCGGGAGACCCAATGAGCAGTTCTTC. Encoded protein: CASSLTASGRPNEQFF.